The 18 T cell receptor beta chains in this list originate from one sample, sequenced in a study of T cells after yellow fever vaccination. TCRdb recomputed calls from the 5' RACE reads with MiXCR, one row per CDR3 protein. This table has just under 600,000 distinct CDR3 sequences, roughly 13% appearing once. Specimen: PBMCs, collected on the day of the yellow fever booster vaccination. These receptors were collected from a man under 40 who received the YFV17D yellow fever vaccine.

This clonotype came up a few times. The rearrangement links TRBV4-2 to TRBJ2-7; a possible D gene is TRBD2 (5 bases). Germline V gene sequence: CDR1 LGHNA, CDR2 YNFKEQ. Between the trimmed V and J ends, which lost 5 bases and 3 bases, there was a span of 17 bases. CDR3 size: 15 residues. CDR3 DNA sequence: TGTGCCAGCAGCGATACCCGAGGGTGGAACTACGAGCAGTACTTC. Encoded protein: CASSDTRGWNYEQYF.

The chain carries TRBV5-6 and TRBJ1-2; the D gene is possibly TRBD1 (5 bases). This CDR3 contains 13 residues. V was cut by 0 bases and J by 6 bases, with 9 bases left in between. Germline lookup yields CDR1 SGHDT and CDR2 YYEEEE. The CDR3 bases are TGTGCCAGCAGCTTGGTGGCAGGGAATGGCTACACCTTC. Amino acid sequence: CASSLVAGNGYTF.

This clonotype has only a few counts. The CDR3 bases are TGTGCCAGCAGCTATTCACTCCAGGCGACCCAGTACTTC. The encoded protein is CASSYSLQATQYF. This chain connects TRBV7-2 to TRBJ2-5, with D uncertain. Germline lookup yields CDR1 SGHTA and CDR2 FQGNSA. V lost 4 bases and J 7 bases, leaving 13 bases between the germline ends. CDR3 length: 13 amino acids.

The CDR3 bases are TGTGCCAGCACCCAGACAGGGGAGGGGCATGAGCAGTTCTTC. It encodes CASTQTGEGHEQFF. The gene calls are TRBV12-3 or TRBV12-4 and TRBJ2-1, with a tentative D call TRBD1 (8 bases). V was trimmed by 7 bases and J by 8 bases, leaving 18 bases between them. The CDR3 is 14 residues long.

This clonotype was detected a few times. The chain joins TRBV9 to TRBJ1-2; D is possibly TRBD1 (6 bases). Trimming removed 3 bases from V and 7 bases from J, with 19 bases in between. The CDR3 covers 15 residues. The germline V gene encodes CDR1 SGDLS and CDR2 YYNGEE. In DNA, the CDR3 is TGTGCCAGCAGCGCCGGGACACCCATAAGTGGTGGCTACACCTTC. Its translation: CASSAGTPISGGYTF.

This chain uses TRBV20-1 with TRBJ1-4, with D unclear. V dropped 0 bases and J dropped 4 bases, with 9 bases sitting between them. The CDR3 loop spans 14 amino acids. Germline values: CDR1 DFQATT, CDR2 SNEGSKA (reference sequence). The CDR3 sequence is CSARDGGSNEKLFF. CDR3 in DNA: TGCAGTGCTAGAGATGGCGGTAGTAATGAAAAACTGTTTTTT.

This clonotype occurred a few times. The CDR3 DNA is TGCAGTGCTAATAGCGGGAGTACGTACGAGCAGTACTTC. It specifies CSANSGSTYEQYF. The chain joins TRBV20-1 to TRBJ2-7; 9 bases are shared with TRBD2. Germline CDR1 reads DFQATT; CDR2 reads SNEGSKA (reference sequence). This CDR3 contains 13 residues. Unmatched junction bases numbered 5, after V lost 4 bases and J lost 4 bases.

This clonotype showed up many times. This rearrangement joins TRBV19 to TRBJ2-3; TRBD2 agrees at 9 bases. The CDR3 runs to 14 residues. Germline V lookup: CDR1 LNHDA, CDR2 SQIVND (reference sequence). Trimming at V came to 5 bases and at J to 3 bases, leaving 3 bases not matched to a gene. CDR3 region: CASSPSGKTDTQYF. The CDR3 DNA reads as TGTGCCAGTAGTCCTAGCGGGAAGACAGATACGCAGTATTTT.

The CDR3 loop is CASSTGILQETQYF. CDR3 nucleotides: TGTGCCAGCAGTACGGGGATTCTTCAAGAGACCCAGTACTTC. The chain links TRBV6-1 to TRBJ2-5; D perhaps matches TRBD2 (5 bases). The CDR3 extends over 14 amino acids. The germline V gene encodes CDR1 MNHNS and CDR2 SASEGT. Between the trimmed V and J ends, which lost 5 bases and 2 bases, there was a span of 12 bases.

The rearrangement joins TRBV10-3 to TRBJ2-5, with 11 bases lining up with TRBD1. Germline-derived CDR1 and CDR2 are ENHRY and SYGVKD. CDR3 length equals 15 residues. With V trimmed by 5 bases and J by 4 bases, 6 bases remained unmatched. In DNA form, the CDR3 reads TGTGCCATCAGTAGCCCTGGGACAGGGGGAGAGACCCAGTACTTC. Its translation is CAISSPGTGGETQYF.

The J gene is TRBJ2-2, the V gene TRBV7-2; D is uncertain. Per the germline V gene, CDR1 is SGHTA and CDR2 is FQGNSA. The CDR3 runs 13 residues. The V and J ends lost 6 bases and 3 bases respectively, with 8 bases between them. CDR3 nucleotide sequence: TGTGCCAGCAGTAGCCCCTACACCGGGGAGCTGTTTTTT. Its protein product is CASSSPYTGELFF.

The chain employs TRBV7-2 and TRBJ2-7; 7 bases are shared with TRBD2. Trimming cost V 7 bases and J 5 bases; bases outside gene matches: 11. CDR3 length: 14 amino acids. CDR1 and CDR2 from the germline V gene are SGHTA and FQGNSA. The CDR3 DNA is TGTGCCAGCACCACCGGGACTACCCTAAACGAGCAGTACTTC. It specifies CASTTGTTLNEQYF.

This clonotype was observed a few times. The rearrangement joins TRBV5-4 to TRBJ2-1, with D possibly TRBD1 on 6 matching bases. Trimming removed 0 bases at V and 2 bases at J, with 18 bases between. Per germline, CDR1 SGHNT and CDR2 YYREEE (reference sequence). The CDR3 covers 18 residues. The chain's CDR3 is CASSLAWTKGHTYNEQFF. In DNA, the CDR3 is TGTGCCAGCAGCTTGGCCTGGACCAAGGGACACACCTACAATGAGCAGTTCTTC.

Many counts were recorded for this clonotype. The gene calls are TRBV7-9 and TRBJ2-1, with D perhaps TRBD2 (6 bases). The germline V gene has CDR1 SEHNR and CDR2 FQNEAQ (reference sequence). CDR3 length: 12 residues. V was pared by 8 bases and J by 7 bases, with 12 bases between. The CDR3 sequence is CASGASGNEQFF. The CDR3 DNA sequence: TGTGCCAGCGGTGCCAGCGGGAATGAGCAGTTCTTC. The full variable domain, in which reference TRBV7-9 and TRBJ2-1 provide the parts outside the CDR3, is DTGVSQNPRHKITKRGQNVTFRCDPISEHNRLYWYRQTLGQGPEFLTYFQNEAQLEKSRLLSDRFSAERPKGSFSTLEIQRTEQGDSAMYLCASGASGNEQFFGPGTRLTVL.

A few counts support this clonotype. This rearrangement joins TRBV12-3 or TRBV12-4 to TRBJ1-1; D not certain. V was trimmed by 6 bases and J by 13 bases, leaving 12 bases between them. The CDR3 has 10 amino acids. The CDR3 reads CASSLDKIFF. The CDR3 bases are TGTGCCAGCAGCTTGGATAAAATTTTCTTT.

This chain links TRBV4-3 with TRBJ2-6; the D gene could be TRBD1 or TRBD2 (5 bases each). CDR1 is LGHNA, CDR2 YSLEER, per germline. The CDR3 runs to 15 residues. V lost 1 base to trimming and J lost 2 bases, with 6 bases between them. The CDR3 DNA reads TGCGCCAGCAGCCAAGTGGGGGCTGGGGCCAACGTCCTGACTTTC. It specifies CASSQVGAGANVLTF.

This clonotype has ten or more counts. This chain links TRBV24-1 with TRBJ2-2, with D possibly being TRBD2 (5 bases). There are 14 residues in the CDR3. V was clipped by 0 bases and J by 4 bases, with 5 bases between them. Germline lookup yields CDR1 KGHDR and CDR2 SFDVKD. CDR3 nucleotides: TGTGCCACCAGTGATTTGGGAGGCACCGGGGAGCTGTTTTTT. Protein product: CATSDLGGTGELFF.

The rearrangement joins TRBV3-1 to TRBJ1-6, with TRBD1 identical over 8 bases. Per the germline V gene, CDR1 is LGHDT and CDR2 is YNNKEL (reference sequence). This CDR3 comprises 15 residues. The V and J ends lost 3 bases and 10 bases, in that order; junction bases with no gene match: 8. CDR3 amino acids: CASSQQTGVGSPLHF. The CDR3 DNA is TGTGCCAGCAGCCAGCAGACAGGGGTCGGGTCACCCCTCCACTTT.